These T cell receptor beta chains were read from a single sample in a study of T cells in Graves' hyperthyroidism and ophthalmopathy. TCRdb independently ran MiXCR on the multiplex PCR reads; one entry per CDR3 protein. In the table there are 600,000 to 800,000 distinct CDR3 sequences, roughly 32% of which are singletons. The material sequenced was blood. These receptors originate from a woman between 40 and 50 years old with Graves' hyperthyroidism. CDR3s include the opening cysteine and the closing phenylalanine or tryptophan. The D gene is left open where the match is weak. Only part of the rows carry a size: once, few, many, or a class if the clone is expanded.

d_call	clone_size	j_call	v_call	cdr3_nt	cdr3_aa
-	-	TRBJ2-7	TRBV2	TGTGCCAGCACCACTTTGTCCGGTTCCACCTACGAGCAGTACTTC	CASTTLSGSTYEQYF
-	many	TRBJ1-2	TRBV11-2	TGTGCCAGCAGCCCAGGGGTCGAGGCCTATGGCTACACCTTC	CASSPGVEAYGYTF
TRBD1	-	TRBJ2-7	TRBV5-1	TGCGCCAGCAGCCAACTGACCTCGGGACAGGCTATAACCTACGAGCAGTACTTC	CASSQLTSGQAITYEQYF
-	few	TRBJ1-2	TRBV25-1	TGTGCCAGCAGTTTAAGGGCCGGGTGGAATGGCTACACCTTC	CASSLRAGWNGYTF
-	-	TRBJ2-5	TRBV11-2	TGTGCCAGCAGCTTAGAGGGACGGGTACTCAGAGGAGAGACCCAGTACTTC	CASSLEGRVLRGETQYF
TRBD1	many	TRBJ1-2	TRBV7-8	TGTGCCAGCAGCCCCCAAACGGACAGGAGAATCTATGGCTACACCTTC	CASSPQTDRRIYGYTF
-	many	TRBJ2-7	TRBV2	TGTGCCAGCAGTGAACAGGGCCAGGGATTGGGCGAGCAGTACTTC	CASSEQGQGLGEQYF
-	-	TRBJ1-1	TRBV4-1	TGCGCCAGCAGCCATCCCGGGACTGAAGCTTTCTTT	CASSHPGTEAFF
-	few	TRBJ2-2	TRBV20-1	TGCAGTGCTAGAGTTGATTGGCGGGCGAACACCGGGGAGCTGTTTTTT	CSARVDWRANTGELFF
-	many	TRBJ2-7	TRBV29-1	TGCAGCGTCTGGGACCAGGGGCGGTACGAGCAGTACTTC	CSVWDQGRYEQYF
-	many	TRBJ1-2	TRBV9	TGTGCCAGCAGCGTAGGCCGGCCTGCCCCATATGGCTACACCTTC	CASSVGRPAPYGYTF
TRBD1	-	TRBJ2-7	TRBV29-1	TGTAGCGTTGCGACAGGGGAAACGTACGAGCAGTACTTC	CSVATGETYEQYF
-	few	TRBJ1-5	TRBV5-6	TGTGCCAGCAGCTTGGGGGGAACATGGACAGATAGCAATCAGCCCCAGCATTTT	CASSLGGTWTDSNQPQHF
TRBD2	-	TRBJ2-6	TRBV24-1	TGTGCCACCGGAGCGGGGGCTGCGGCCAACGTCCTGACTTTC	CATGAGAAANVLTF
-	-	TRBJ1-1	TRBV12-3/TRBV12-4	TGTGCCAGCAGATCAGGGTTCGGAGCTTTCTTT	CASRSGFGAFF
-	many	TRBJ1-1	TRBV29-1	TGCAGCGTTAGGACAGAGAACACTGAAGCTTTCTTT	CSVRTENTEAFF
TRBD1	few	TRBJ1-4	TRBV7-9	TGTGCCAGCAGCTTGGGACAGCACCATGAAAAACTGTTTTTT	CASSLGQHHEKLFF
-	-	TRBJ1-5	TRBV28	TGTGCCAGCAGTTTAGTTCGGGGTGCCGGGCCCCAGCATTTT	CASSLVRGAGPQHF
-	many	TRBJ2-7	TRBV6-6	TGTGCCAGCAGGCCAACCGGGACACTCTACGAGCAGTACTTC	CASRPTGTLYEQYF
-	-	TRBJ1-1	TRBV5-1	TGTGCCAGCAGCCCTTACCTATCGGGGACTGAAGCTTTCTTT	CASSPYLSGTEAFF
-	-	TRBJ2-6	TRBV7-2	TGTGCCAGAGATAACCTGGGTGGGGGCTCTGGGGCCAACGTCCTGACTTTC	CARDNLGGGSGANVLTF
TRBD1	many	TRBJ1-4	TRBV2	TGTGCCAGCAGTGACACCGGGACAGGGGATGAAAAACTGTTTTTT	CASSDTGTGDEKLFF
-	few	TRBJ1-2	TRBV6-5	TGTGCCAGCAGTCAGGCCCACAGGGATCGGGGCTACACCTTC	CASSQAHRDRGYTF
-	many	TRBJ1-1	TRBV29-1	TGCAGCGTTGGCTTACAGGGACCTTGGAGGGCTTTCTTT	CSVGLQGPWRAFF
-	many	TRBJ2-7	TRBV20-1	TGCAGTGCTAGCGCCTCGGAACGGAACGAGCAGTACTTC	CSASASERNEQYF
-	few	TRBJ2-6	TRBV4-3	TGCGCCAGCAGCCAAGAATGGGTGGCAGCCTCTGGGGCCAACGTCCTGACTTTC	CASSQEWVAASGANVLTF
-	many	TRBJ2-5	TRBV7-2	TGTGCCAGCAGCCACCCGACCGTTCAAGAGACCCAGTACTTC	CASSHPTVQETQYF
-	many	TRBJ2-7	TRBV10-3	TGTGCCATCAGTGAGTCGATCGGGAGTCCGGACGAGCAGTACTTC	CAISESIGSPDEQYF
-	-	TRBJ1-5	TRBV19	TGTGCCAGTAGACGGGGGAATGGGGAGCCCCAGCATTTT	CASRRGNGEPQHF
TRBD2	-	TRBJ2-2	TRBV2	TGTGCCAGCAGCTTGACTAGCGGGAGTGTCGGGGAGCTGTTTTTT	CASSLTSGSVGELFF
TRBD1	many	TRBJ1-1	TRBV2	TGTGCCAGCAGTGCTCAGGGGGCCGGTGAAGCTTTCTTT	CASSAQGAGEAFF
TRBD2	few	TRBJ2-7	TRBV7-9	TGTGCCAGCAGCAAAACCCTAGCGGGGTTCCTCTCCTACGAGCAGTACTTC	CASSKTLAGFLSYEQYF
-	-	TRBJ2-2	TRBV10-3	TGTGCCATCAGTGAGTCGGCGGCGGACGGGGAGCTGTTTTTT	CAISESAADGELFF
TRBD1	-	TRBJ1-4	TRBV7-9	TGTGCCAGCAGCTCCCTCCCGGGTGGGACAGGGACTGAAAAACTGTTTTTT	CASSSLPGGTGTEKLFF
-	few	TRBJ2-7	TRBV27	TGTGCCAGCAGTTTATGGGCGGACTCCTACGAGCAGTACTTC	CASSLWADSYEQYF
-	many	TRBJ1-1	TRBV5-1	TGCGCCAGCAGCCCTCCCGGGCGTGGGGATGAAGCTTTCTTT	CASSPPGRGDEAFF
-	many	TRBJ1-1	TRBV5-1	TGCGCCAGCTTTAGGACAGTGAACACTGAAGCTTTCTTT	CASFRTVNTEAFF
-	few	TRBJ1-2	TRBV7-2	TGCGCCAGCAGCCAAGACCGGGGCTGGATCGGGGGCTACACCTTC	CASSQDRGWIGGYTF
-	-	TRBJ1-6	TRBV10-3	TGTGCCATCCTGGGCTCCTATAATTCACCCCTCCACTTT	CAILGSYNSPLHF
-	many	TRBJ1-2	TRBV20-1	TGCAGTGCTTCCAGGACGCAACCCTATGGCTACACCTTC	CSASRTQPYGYTF
TRBD2	many	TRBJ2-7	TRBV7-9	TGTGCCAGCAGCTTGGGGGGGAACCCCTCCTACGAGCAGTACTTC	CASSLGGNPSYEQYF
-	-	TRBJ2-3	TRBV7-9	TGTGCCAGCAGCTTAGTTGGGGTTCCAGATACGCAGTATTTT	CASSLVGVPDTQYF
-	many	TRBJ1-2	TRBV19	TGTGCCAGTAAGGTCTCGGCGGGCTATGGCTACACCTTC	CASKVSAGYGYTF
TRBD1	-	TRBJ2-7	TRBV6-5	TGTGCCAGCAGTTCAAGACAGGGGGACTACGAGCAGTACTTC	CASSSRQGDYEQYF
TRBD1	-	TRBJ1-1	TRBV11-3	TGTGCCAGCAGCCGGACAGGCCCCGTCGGGAACACTGAAGCTTTCTTT	CASSRTGPVGNTEAFF
-	many	TRBJ1-1	TRBV10-3	TGTGCCATCAGTGACGCGGGACAACCGAACACTGAAGCTTTCTTT	CAISDAGQPNTEAFF
TRBD2	-	TRBJ2-7	TRBV7-9	TGTGCCAGCAGCTTCTCTACAGGTAGCGGGAGGTACGGGCAGTACTTC	CASSFSTGSGRYGQYF
-	once	TRBJ1-1	TRBV12-5	TGTGCTAGTGGTTTGGTCTCCGGCAAGCTGAACACTGAAGCTTTCTTT	CASGLVSGKLNTEAFF
-	-	TRBJ2-5	TRBV29-1	TGCAGCCATAGAGCGGGTGGGGAGACCCAGTACTTC	CSHRAGGETQYF